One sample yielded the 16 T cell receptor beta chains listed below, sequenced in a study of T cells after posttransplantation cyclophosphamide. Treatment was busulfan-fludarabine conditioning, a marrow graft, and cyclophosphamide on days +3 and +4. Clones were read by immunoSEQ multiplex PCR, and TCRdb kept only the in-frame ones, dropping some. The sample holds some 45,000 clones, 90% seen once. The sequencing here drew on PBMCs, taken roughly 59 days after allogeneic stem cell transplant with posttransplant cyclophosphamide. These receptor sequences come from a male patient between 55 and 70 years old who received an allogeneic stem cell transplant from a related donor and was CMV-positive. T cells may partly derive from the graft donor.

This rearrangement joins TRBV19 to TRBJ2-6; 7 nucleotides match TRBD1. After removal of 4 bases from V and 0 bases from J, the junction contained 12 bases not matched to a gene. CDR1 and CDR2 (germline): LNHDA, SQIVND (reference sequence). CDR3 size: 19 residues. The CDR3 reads CASSKLPGQVSSGANVLTF. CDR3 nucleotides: TGTGCCAGTAGTAAATTACCAGGACAGGTCAGCTCTGGGGCCAACGTCCTGACTTTC.

CDR3 nucleotides: TGTGCCAGCAGCTTACAAAGGATGGCGGGGGGGCGAACAGATACGCAGTATTTT. Protein product: CASSLQRMAGGRTDTQYF. The gene calls are TRBV7-2 and TRBJ2-3; 9 bases match TRBD2. Germline assignment: CDR1 SGHTA and CDR2 FQGNSA. The CDR3 consists of 18 residues. V lost 2 bases, J lost 3 bases, and 12 bases stayed unmatched.

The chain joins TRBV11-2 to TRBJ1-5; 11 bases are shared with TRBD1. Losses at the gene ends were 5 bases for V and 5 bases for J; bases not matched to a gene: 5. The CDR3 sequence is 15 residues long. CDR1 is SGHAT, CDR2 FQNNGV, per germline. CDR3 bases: TGTGCCAGCAGCCCCGGGACAGGGGGAGATCAGCCCCAGCATTTT. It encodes CASSPGTGGDQPQHF.

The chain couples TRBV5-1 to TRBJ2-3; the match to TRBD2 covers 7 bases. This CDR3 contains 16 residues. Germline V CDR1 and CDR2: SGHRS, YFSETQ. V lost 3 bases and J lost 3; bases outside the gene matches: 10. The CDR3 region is CASSSPAGVTTDTQYF. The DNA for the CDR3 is TGCGCCAGCAGCTCCCCGGCGGGGGTTACGACAGATACGCAGTATTTT. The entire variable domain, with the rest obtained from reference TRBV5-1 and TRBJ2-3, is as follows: KAGVTQTPRYLIKTRGQQVTLSCSPISGHRSVSWYQQTPGQGLQFLFEYFSETQRNKGNFPGRFSGRQFSNSRSEMNVSTLELGDSALYLCASSSPAGVTTDTQYFGPGTRLTVL.

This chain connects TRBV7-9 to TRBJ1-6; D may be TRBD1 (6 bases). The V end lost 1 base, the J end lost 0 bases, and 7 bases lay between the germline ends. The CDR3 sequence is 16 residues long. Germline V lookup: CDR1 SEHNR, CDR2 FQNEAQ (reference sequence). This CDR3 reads CASSLEGGSYNSPLHF. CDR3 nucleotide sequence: TGTGCCAGCAGCTTAGAAGGGGGCTCCTATAATTCACCCCTCCACTTT.

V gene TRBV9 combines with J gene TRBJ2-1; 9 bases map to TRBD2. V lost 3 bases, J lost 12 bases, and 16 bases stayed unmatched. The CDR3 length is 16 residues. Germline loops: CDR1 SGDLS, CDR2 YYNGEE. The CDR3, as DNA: TGTGCCAGCAGCGCTCTCCTGGGGACTAGCAAGACCGTGCAGTTCTTC. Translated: CASSALLGTSKTVQFF.

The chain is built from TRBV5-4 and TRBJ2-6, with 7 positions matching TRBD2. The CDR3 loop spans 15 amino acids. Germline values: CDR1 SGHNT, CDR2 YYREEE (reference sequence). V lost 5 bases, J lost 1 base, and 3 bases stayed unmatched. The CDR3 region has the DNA TGTGCCAGCAGAACCGGGGGGTCTGGGGCCAACGTCCTGACTTTC. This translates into CASRTGGSGANVLTF.

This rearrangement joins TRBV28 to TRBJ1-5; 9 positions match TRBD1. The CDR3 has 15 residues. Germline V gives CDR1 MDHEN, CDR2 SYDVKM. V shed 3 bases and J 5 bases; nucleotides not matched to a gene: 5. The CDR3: CASSFPTGGDQPQHF. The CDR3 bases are TGTGCCAGCAGTTTTCCGACAGGGGGAGATCAGCCCCAGCATTTT.

As DNA, the CDR3 is TGCGCCAGCAGCCTTGGGACAGGGGGGAACACCGGGGAGCTGTTTTTT. Protein product: CASSLGTGGNTGELFF. V gene TRBV5-1 combines with J gene TRBJ2-2; 11 bases are shared with TRBD1. The CDR3 spans 16 residues. Per germline, CDR1 SGHRS and CDR2 YFSETQ. The V segment lost 4 bases and the J segment 1 base; nucleotides outside the gene matches: 3.

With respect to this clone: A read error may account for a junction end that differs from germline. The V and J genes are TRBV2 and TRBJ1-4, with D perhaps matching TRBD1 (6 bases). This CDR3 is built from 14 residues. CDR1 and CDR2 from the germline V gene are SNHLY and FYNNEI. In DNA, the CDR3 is TGTACCAGCAGTGTGGGGGGGCTTAGTGAAAAACTGTTTTTT. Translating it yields CTSSVGGLSEKLFF.

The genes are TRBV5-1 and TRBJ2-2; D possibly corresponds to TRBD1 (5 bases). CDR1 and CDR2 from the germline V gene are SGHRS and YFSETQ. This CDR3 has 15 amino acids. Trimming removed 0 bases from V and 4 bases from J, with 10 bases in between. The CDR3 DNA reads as TGCGCCAGCAGCTTGGGGGATGGGGCCACCGGGGAGCTGTTTTTT. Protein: CASSLGDGATGELFF.

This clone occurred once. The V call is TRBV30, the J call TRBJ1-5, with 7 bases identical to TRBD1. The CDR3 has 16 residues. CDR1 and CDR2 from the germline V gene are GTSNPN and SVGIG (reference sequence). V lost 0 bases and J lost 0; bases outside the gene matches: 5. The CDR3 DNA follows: TGTGCCTGGAGTGTAGGGGGCGGTGCTAGCAATCAGCCCCAGCATTTT. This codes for CAWSVGGGASNQPQHF. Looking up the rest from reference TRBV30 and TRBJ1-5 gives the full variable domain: SQTIHQWPATLVQPVGSPLSLECTVEGTSNPNLYWYRQAAGRGLQLLFYSVGIGQISSEVPQNLSASRPQDRQFILSSKKLLLSDSGFYLCAWSVGGGASNQPQHFGDGTRLSIL.

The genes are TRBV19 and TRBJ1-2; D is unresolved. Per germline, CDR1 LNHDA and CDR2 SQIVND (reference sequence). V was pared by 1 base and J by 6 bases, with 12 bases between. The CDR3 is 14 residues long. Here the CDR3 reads CASSIAVADNGYTF. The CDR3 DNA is TGTGCCAGTAGTATAGCGGTCGCAGACAATGGCTACACCTTC.

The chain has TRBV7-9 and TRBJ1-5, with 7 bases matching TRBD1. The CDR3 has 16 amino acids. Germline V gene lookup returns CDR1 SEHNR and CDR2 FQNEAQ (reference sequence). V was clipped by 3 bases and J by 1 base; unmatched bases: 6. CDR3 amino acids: CASSFTGTASNQPQHF. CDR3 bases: TGTGCCAGCAGCTTTACCGGGACAGCGAGCAATCAGCCCCAGCATTTT.

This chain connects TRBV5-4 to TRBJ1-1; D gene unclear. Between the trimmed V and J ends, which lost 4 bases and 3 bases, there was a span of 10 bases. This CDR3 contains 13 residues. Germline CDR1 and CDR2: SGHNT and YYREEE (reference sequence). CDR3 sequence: CASSLDLYTEAFF. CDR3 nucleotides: TGTGCCAGCAGCCTGGACTTGTACACTGAAGCTTTCTTT. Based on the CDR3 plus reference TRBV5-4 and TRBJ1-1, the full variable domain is ETGVTQSPTHLIKTRGQQVTLRCSSQSGHNTVSWYQQALGQGPQFIFQYYREEENGRGNFPPRFSGLQFPNYSSELNVNALELDDSALYLCASSLDLYTEAFFGQGTRLTVV.

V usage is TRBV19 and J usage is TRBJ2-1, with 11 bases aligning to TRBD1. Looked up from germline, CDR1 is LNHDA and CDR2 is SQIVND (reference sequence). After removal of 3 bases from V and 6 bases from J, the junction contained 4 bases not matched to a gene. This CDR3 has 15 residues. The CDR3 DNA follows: TGTGCCAGTAGTATCGGACAGGGGGCGCGCAATGAGCAGTTCTTC. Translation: CASSIGQGARNEQFF.